These T cell receptor beta chains were read from a single sample in a study of T-cell reconstitution after alpha-beta-depleted transplantation in children. In TCRdb, the PCR reads were re-called with MiXCR into one record per CDR3 protein. The sample shows roughly 500,000 distinct CDR3 sequences, 30% to 35% of them seen only once. The source material was PBMCs from the stem cell graft donor, sampled from the stem cell graft. The source is a human donor who donated a stem cell graft to a child with aplastic anemia. CDR3s include the opening cysteine and the closing phenylalanine or tryptophan. A D gene is named only where the DNA matches it firmly. Rows give clone size only sometimes, using once, few, many, or a class for an expanded clone.

V gene,D gene,clone size,J gene,CDR3 DNA,CDR3 protein
TRBV7-9,TRBD1,.,TRBJ2-2,TGTGCCAGCAGCAAGAACAGGGGTCGGGACACCGGGGAGCTGTTTTTT,CASSKNRGRDTGELFF
TRBV12-3/TRBV12-4,TRBD1,.,TRBJ2-2,TGTGCCAGCACCAGGGGGACGAACACCGGGGAGCTGTTTTTT,CASTRGTNTGELFF
TRBV29-1,TRBD2,few,TRBJ2-5,TGCAGCGTTGACCGGGAGGTGGAAGAGACCCAGTACTTC,CSVDREVEETQYF
TRBV6-5,TRBD1,.,TRBJ1-1,TGTGCCAGCCGATCCGACAGGGAGGTATCTGAAGCTTTCTTT,CASRSDREVSEAFF
TRBV29-1,TRBD2,many,TRBJ2-5,TGCAGCGTTGAAGCTAGCGGGAGCCCGGGGACCCAGTACTTC,CSVEASGSPGTQYF
TRBV29-1,TRBD1,few,TRBJ2-2,TGCAGCGTGGGACAGCTGAACACCGGGGAGCTGTTTTTT,CSVGQLNTGELFF
TRBV5-1,TRBD2,few,TRBJ2-7,TGCGCCAGCAGCTTCGGGGGGTCTAGCGGGAGCCCCTCCTACGAGCAGTACTTC,CASSFGGSSGSPSYEQYF
TRBV12-3/TRBV12-4,.,few,TRBJ2-4,TGTGCCAGCAGGGGGGACGGAAAAAACATTCAGTACTTC,CASRGDGKNIQYF
TRBV20-1,TRBD2,few,TRBJ2-1,TGCAGTGCTCCCCTAGGGCTAGCGGACTATGAGCAGTTCTTC,CSAPLGLADYEQFF
TRBV29-1,TRBD2,.,TRBJ2-3,TGCAGCGTTGAAGATAGCGGGAGAGAGTGGGGCACAGATACGCAGTATTTT,CSVEDSGREWGTDTQYF
TRBV27,.,.,TRBJ1-4,TGTGCCAGCAGTAGAAGGGGCCAAGCAACTAATGAAAAACTGTTTTTT,CASSRRGQATNEKLFF
TRBV5-4,TRBD2,.,TRBJ2-2,TGTGCCAGCAGCTTGGGCTCTAGCGGGGCCGGGAACACCGGGGAGCTGTTTTTT,CASSLGSSGAGNTGELFF
TRBV12-3/TRBV12-4,TRBD1,once,TRBJ2-1,TGTGCCAGCAGGTCACAGGGGAGCTCCTACAATGAGCAGTTCTTC,CASRSQGSSYNEQFF
TRBV9,.,.,TRBJ1-1,TGTGCCAGCAGCGCGACCGGGACGGCCGATGAAGCTTTCTTT,CASSATGTADEAFF
TRBV30,TRBD1,.,TRBJ2-7,TGTGCCTGGAGTGTACAGGGGACCCACCACGAGCAGTACTTC,CAWSVQGTHHEQYF
TRBV11-2,TRBD2,few,TRBJ2-3,TGTGCCAGCAGCCCAAAAAGCGGGAGGGAAGATACGCAGTATTTT,CASSPKSGREDTQYF
TRBV13,.,.,TRBJ1-1,TGTGCCAGCAGCCCGAGGGGCCCCATGAACACTGAAGCTTTCTTT,CASSPRGPMNTEAFF
TRBV12-3/TRBV12-4,.,few,TRBJ2-3,TGTGCCAGCAGTTTAGCGCTCACTAGCCCAACGCAGTATTTT,CASSLALTSPTQYF
TRBV20-1,.,.,TRBJ1-2,TGCAGTGCGGGAGAAGGGTGGGACTATGGCTACACCTTC,CSAGEGWDYGYTF
TRBV7-3,TRBD2,.,TRBJ2-1,TGTGCCAGCAGCCCTCACCTAGCGGGAGGGAACAATGAGCAGTTCTTC,CASSPHLAGGNNEQFF
TRBV3-1,.,.,TRBJ2-7,TGTGCCAGCAGCCAAGATATCAGCTCCCCCTACGAGCAGTACTTC,CASSQDISSPYEQYF
TRBV14,.,.,TRBJ2-1,TGTGCCAGCAGCCAAGAGACGACGAGGAACAATGAGCAGTTCTTC,CASSQETTRNNEQFF
TRBV28,.,.,TRBJ2-7,TGTGCCAGCAGGCAGCTCGGGGCGTACTACGAGCAGTACTTC,CASRQLGAYYEQYF
TRBV20-1,.,.,TRBJ2-3,TGCAGTGCTTTCCGGGACCTAGGCACAGATACGCAGTATTTT,CSAFRDLGTDTQYF
TRBV19,.,.,TRBJ1-2,TGTGCCAGTGAACGGCGTGGCGACTATGGCTACACCTTC,CASERRGDYGYTF
TRBV5-6,.,.,TRBJ2-3,TGTGCCAGCAGTTATGGGAAGACAGATACGCAGTATTTT,CASSYGKTDTQYF
TRBV6-2/TRBV6-3,TRBD1,.,TRBJ1-1,TGTGCCAGCAGGATTGGGACAGCGAGGCCTAACACTGAAGCTTTCTTT,CASRIGTARPNTEAFF
TRBV6-5,.,few,TRBJ2-3,TGTGCCAGCAGTTACGAGGGTGGGACTTGGGGAGATACGCAGTATTTT,CASSYEGGTWGDTQYF
TRBV12-3/TRBV12-4,TRBD1,.,TRBJ1-4,TGTGCCAGCAGCCAGGGGGGTATTGCTAATGAAAAACTGTTTTTT,CASSQGGIANEKLFF
TRBV28,.,.,TRBJ2-3,TGTGCCAGCTCCGCGGATACGCAGTATTTT,CASSADTQYF
TRBV6-1,.,few,TRBJ1-5,TGTGCCAGCAGCCCCACTTCGGGGAGCAATCAGCCCCAGCATTTT,CASSPTSGSNQPQHF
TRBV14,.,.,TRBJ1-4,TGTGCCAGCAGCCAAGTTAATGAAAAACTGTTTTTT,CASSQVNEKLFF
TRBV2,TRBD1,.,TRBJ1-6,TGTGCCACTGGACAGGGCTTCTCCTATAATTCACCCCTCCACTTT,CATGQGFSYNSPLHF
TRBV7-3,TRBD2,few,TRBJ2-7,TGTGCCAGCAGCTCGGGGACTAGAGGCGAGCAGTACTTC,CASSSGTRGEQYF
TRBV12-3/TRBV12-4,.,.,TRBJ1-5,TGTGCCAGCAACCTGGGTGGAAACAATCAGCCCCAGCATTTT,CASNLGGNNQPQHF
TRBV30,TRBD1,few,TRBJ1-5,TGTGCCTGGAGTGTACCGGGGACAGGGGGAAGTCAGCCCCAGCATTTT,CAWSVPGTGGSQPQHF
TRBV7-9,TRBD1,.,TRBJ1-2,TGTGCCAGCAGCTTAACAGGGGGCGATGGCTACACCTTC,CASSLTGGDGYTF
TRBV24-1,.,few,TRBJ2-1,TGTGCCACCAGTGATTTCATTTTGGCTGAGCAGTTCTTC,CATSDFILAEQFF
TRBV20-1,.,many,TRBJ2-5,TGCAGTGCCCCCCTCGGGGCCGTTCAAGAGACCCAGTACTTC,CSAPLGAVQETQYF
TRBV21-1,.,.,TRBJ2-5,TGTGCCAGCGCCACGAGGAGAGGCCGGGACAGAGAGACCCAGTACTTC,CASATRRGRDRETQYF
TRBV5-1,TRBD2,.,TRBJ2-3,TGCGCCAGCAGCCCAGCCGGGACTAGCGGCACAGATACGCAGTATTTT,CASSPAGTSGTDTQYF
TRBV20-1,.,few,TRBJ2-1,TGCAGTGCTCCCATGCCTACGTACAATGAGCAGTTCTTC,CSAPMPTYNEQFF
TRBV9,.,.,TRBJ1-1,TGTGCCAGCACCCAGGACTGGGGGCGCAACACTGAAGCTTTCTTT,CASTQDWGRNTEAFF
TRBV29-1,TRBD2,few,TRBJ2-3,TGCAGCGCGGGACTAGCGGGAGGAGTTAGCACAGATACGCAGTATTTT,CSAGLAGGVSTDTQYF
TRBV18,TRBD2,.,TRBJ2-1,TGTGCCAGCTCATCTGGACTAGCGGGAGGGTACAATGAGCAGTTCTTC,CASSSGLAGGYNEQFF
TRBV12-3/TRBV12-4,.,.,TRBJ1-1,TGTGCCAGCAGTTCCAGGCGTTTGAACACTGAAGCTTTCTTT,CASSSRRLNTEAFF
TRBV19,.,once,TRBJ1-1,TGTGCCAGTAGTTGGGGGGGGCTGAGCACTGAAGCTTTCTTT,CASSWGGLSTEAFF
TRBV6-5,.,.,TRBJ1-1,TGTGCCAGCAGTTACCAGCTTTTTGATACTGAAGCTTTCTTT,CASSYQLFDTEAFF
TRBV7-2,.,.,TRBJ2-2,TGTGCCAGCAGCTTAGGGCTAGCTACCGGGGAGCTGTTTTTT,CASSLGLATGELFF
TRBV27,.,.,TRBJ2-7,TGTGCCAGCAGTTTCGACAGGTTCTACGAGCAGTACTTC,CASSFDRFYEQYF
TRBV10-3,TRBD1,.,TRBJ1-1,TGTGCCATCAGCGTCCGGGACAGCCGAGCTAGCGGTGAAGCTTTCTTT,CAISVRDSRASGEAFF
TRBV5-1,.,few,TRBJ2-1,TGCGCCAGCAGCCCGACGGACAGCCTACAAAATGAGCAGTTCTTC,CASSPTDSLQNEQFF
TRBV29-1,.,few,TRBJ1-5,TGCAGCGTTGCGGATCGCAGCAATCAGCCCCAGCATTTT,CSVADRSNQPQHF
TRBV7-2,.,many,TRBJ2-7,TGTGCCAGCAGTTCGGGTGCAGCATACGAGCAGTACTTC,CASSSGAAYEQYF
TRBV29-1,.,.,TRBJ2-3,TGCAGCGTTGAGGGGGGGACAGGCCGCGACACAGATACGCAGTATTTT,CSVEGGTGRDTDTQYF
TRBV11-2,.,few,TRBJ2-2,TGTGCCAGCAGCTTTGGCGGCTTAAACACCGGGGAGCTGTTTTTT,CASSFGGLNTGELFF
TRBV12-3/TRBV12-4,TRBD2,few,TRBJ2-2,TGTGCCAGCAGAACCGGGACTAGCGGTACCGGGGAGCTGTTTTTT,CASRTGTSGTGELFF
TRBV5-6,TRBD1,few,TRBJ2-7,TGTGCCAGCAAAACGGGACAGGGCTACGAGCAGTACTTC,CASKTGQGYEQYF